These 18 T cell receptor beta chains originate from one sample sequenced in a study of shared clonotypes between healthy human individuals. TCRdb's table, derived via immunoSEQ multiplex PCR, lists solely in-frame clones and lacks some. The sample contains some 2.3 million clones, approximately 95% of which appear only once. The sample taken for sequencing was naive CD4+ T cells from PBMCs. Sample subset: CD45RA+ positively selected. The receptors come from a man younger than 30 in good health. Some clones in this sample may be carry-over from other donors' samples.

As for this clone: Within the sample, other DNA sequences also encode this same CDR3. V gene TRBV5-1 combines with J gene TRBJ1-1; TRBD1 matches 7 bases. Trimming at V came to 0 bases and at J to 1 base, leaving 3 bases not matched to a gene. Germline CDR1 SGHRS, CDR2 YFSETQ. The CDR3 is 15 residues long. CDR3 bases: TGCGCCAGCAGCTTGGGACAGGGAGGGAACACTGAAGCTTTCTTT. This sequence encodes CASSLGQGGNTEAFF.

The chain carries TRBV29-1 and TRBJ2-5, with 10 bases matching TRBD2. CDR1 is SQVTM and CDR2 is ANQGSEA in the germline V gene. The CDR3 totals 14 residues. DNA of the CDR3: TGCTCCGGCAAGGGACTAGCGATAGAAGAGACCCAGTACTTC. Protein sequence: CSGKGLAIEETQYF.

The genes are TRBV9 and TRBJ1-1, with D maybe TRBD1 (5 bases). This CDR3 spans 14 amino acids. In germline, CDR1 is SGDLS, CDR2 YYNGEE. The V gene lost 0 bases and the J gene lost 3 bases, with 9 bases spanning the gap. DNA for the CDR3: TGTGCCAGCAGCGTAGGGGGGAGGGACACTGAAGCTTTCTTT. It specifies CASSVGGRDTEAFF.

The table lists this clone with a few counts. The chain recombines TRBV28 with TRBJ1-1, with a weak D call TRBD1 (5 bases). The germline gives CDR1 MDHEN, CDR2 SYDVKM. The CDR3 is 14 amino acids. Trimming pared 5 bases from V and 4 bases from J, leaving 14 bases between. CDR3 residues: CASSTPQVPTEAFF. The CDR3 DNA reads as TGTGCCAGCAGTACGCCACAGGTCCCCACTGAAGCTTTCTTT.

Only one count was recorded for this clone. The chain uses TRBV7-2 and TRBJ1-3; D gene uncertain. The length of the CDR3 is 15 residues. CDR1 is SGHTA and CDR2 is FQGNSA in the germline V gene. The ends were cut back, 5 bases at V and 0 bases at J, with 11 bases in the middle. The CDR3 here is CASSVQTNSGNTIYF. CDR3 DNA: TGTGCCAGCAGCGTCCAAACAAACTCTGGAAACACCATATATTTT. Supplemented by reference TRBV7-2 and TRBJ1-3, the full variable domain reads GAGVSQSPSNKVTEKGKDVELRCDPISGHTALYWYRQSLGQGLEFLIYFQGNSAPDKSGLPSDRFSAERTGGSVSTLTIQRTQQEDSAVYLCASSVQTNSGNTIYFGEGSWLTVV.

CDR3 in amino acids: CASSTGQVRMNTEAFF. CDR3 bases: TGTGCCAGCAGCACCGGACAGGTCCGCATGAACACTGAAGCTTTCTTT. V gene TRBV5-4 combines with J gene TRBJ1-1, with 7 bases fitting TRBD1. Germline assignment: CDR1 SGHNT and CDR2 YYREEE (reference sequence). This CDR3 is built from 16 residues. With V trimmed by 4 bases and J by 0 bases, 9 bases remained unmatched.

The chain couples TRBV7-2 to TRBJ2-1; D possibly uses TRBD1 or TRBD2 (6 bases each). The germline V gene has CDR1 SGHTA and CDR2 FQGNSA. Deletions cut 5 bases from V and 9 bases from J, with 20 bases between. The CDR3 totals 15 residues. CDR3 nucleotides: TGTGCCAGCAGCCAAACCGGCTACAGGGAGGCTGAGCAGTTCTTC. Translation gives CASSQTGYREAEQFF.

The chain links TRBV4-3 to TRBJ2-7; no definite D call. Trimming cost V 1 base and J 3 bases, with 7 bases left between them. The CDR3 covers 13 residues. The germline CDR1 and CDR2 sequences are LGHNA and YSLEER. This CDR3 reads CASSQVGSYEQYF. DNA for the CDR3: TGCGCCAGCAGCCAAGTTGGTAGCTACGAGCAGTACTTC.

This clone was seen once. CDR3 sequence reads: CASSREASTDTQYF. For the CDR3, the DNA is TGTGCCAGCAGCCGGGAGGCTAGCACAGATACGCAGTATTTT. The gene calls are TRBV9 and TRBJ2-3; TRBD2 matches 7 bases. Germline assignment: CDR1 SGDLS and CDR2 YYNGEE. V shed 4 bases and J 0 bases; nucleotides not matched to a gene: 2. This CDR3 is 14 amino acids long. Drawing the rest from reference TRBV9 and TRBJ2-3, the complete variable domain is DSGVTQTPKHLITATGQRVTLRCSPRSGDLSVYWYQQSLDQGLQFLIQYYNGEERAKGNILERFSAQQFPDLHSELNLSSLELGDSALYFCASSREASTDTQYFGPGTRLTVL.

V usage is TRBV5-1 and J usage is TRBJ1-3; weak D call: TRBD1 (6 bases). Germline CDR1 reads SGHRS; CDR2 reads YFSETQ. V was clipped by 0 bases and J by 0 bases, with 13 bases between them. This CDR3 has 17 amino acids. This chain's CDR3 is CASSLVATGGSGNTIYF. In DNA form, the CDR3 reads TGCGCCAGCAGCTTGGTTGCGACAGGAGGCTCTGGAAACACCATATATTTT.

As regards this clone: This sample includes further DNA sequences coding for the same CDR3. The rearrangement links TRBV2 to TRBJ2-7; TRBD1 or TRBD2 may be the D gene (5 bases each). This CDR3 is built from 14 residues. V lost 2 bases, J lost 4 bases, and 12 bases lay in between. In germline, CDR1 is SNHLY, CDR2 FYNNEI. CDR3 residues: CASSEQGVGYEQYF. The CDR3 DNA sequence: TGTGCCAGCAGTGAACAGGGAGTTGGTTACGAGCAGTACTTC.

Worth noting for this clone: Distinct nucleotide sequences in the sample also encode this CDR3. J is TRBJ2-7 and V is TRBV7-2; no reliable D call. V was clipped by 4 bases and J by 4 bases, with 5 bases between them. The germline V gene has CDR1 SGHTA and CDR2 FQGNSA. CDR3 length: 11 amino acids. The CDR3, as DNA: TGTGCCAGCAGCTCCTATTACGAGCAGTACTTC. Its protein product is CASSSYYEQYF.

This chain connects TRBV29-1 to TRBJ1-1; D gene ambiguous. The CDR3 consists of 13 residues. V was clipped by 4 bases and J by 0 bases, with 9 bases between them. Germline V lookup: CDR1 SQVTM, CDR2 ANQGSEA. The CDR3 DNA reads TGCAGCGTTGCCCGGACGGTGAACACTGAAGCTTTCTTT. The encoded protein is CSVARTVNTEAFF.

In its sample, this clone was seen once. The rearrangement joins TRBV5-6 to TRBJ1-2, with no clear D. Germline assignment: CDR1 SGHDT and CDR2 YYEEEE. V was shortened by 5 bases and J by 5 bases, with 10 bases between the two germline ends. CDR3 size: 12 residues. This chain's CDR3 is CASRSRQYGYTF. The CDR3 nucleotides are TGTGCCAGCAGGAGTCGTCAGTATGGCTACACCTTC.

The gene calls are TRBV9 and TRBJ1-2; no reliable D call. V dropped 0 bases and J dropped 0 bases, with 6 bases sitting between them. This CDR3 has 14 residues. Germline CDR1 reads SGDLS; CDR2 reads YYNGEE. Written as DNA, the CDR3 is TGTGCCAGCAGCGTAGCGGAGACTAACTATGGCTACACCTTC. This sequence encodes CASSVAETNYGYTF.

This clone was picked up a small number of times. In nucleotides, the CDR3 is TGTGCCAGCAGTGGGGGACGGAAGAACACTGAAGCTTTCTTT. Encoded protein: CASSGGRKNTEAFF. This rearrangement joins TRBV27 to TRBJ1-1, with D perhaps matching TRBD1 (5 bases). Germline V gives CDR1 MNHEY, CDR2 SMNVEV (reference sequence). The CDR3 consists of 14 residues. Trimming left V 5 bases short and J 1 base short, with 11 bases between.

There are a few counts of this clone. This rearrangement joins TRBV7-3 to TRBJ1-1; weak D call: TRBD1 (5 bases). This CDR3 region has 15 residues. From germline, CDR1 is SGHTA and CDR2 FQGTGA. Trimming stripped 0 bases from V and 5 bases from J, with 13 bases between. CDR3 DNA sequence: TGTGCCAGCAGCTTAACCCCCCAGGGTACGACTGAAGCTTTCTTT. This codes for CASSLTPQGTTEAFF.

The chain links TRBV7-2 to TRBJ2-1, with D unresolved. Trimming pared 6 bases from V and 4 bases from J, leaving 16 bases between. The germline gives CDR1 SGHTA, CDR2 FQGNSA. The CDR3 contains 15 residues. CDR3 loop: CASRAAGARYNEQFF. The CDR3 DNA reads TGTGCCAGCAGGGCTGCAGGCGCCAGGTACAATGAGCAGTTCTTC.